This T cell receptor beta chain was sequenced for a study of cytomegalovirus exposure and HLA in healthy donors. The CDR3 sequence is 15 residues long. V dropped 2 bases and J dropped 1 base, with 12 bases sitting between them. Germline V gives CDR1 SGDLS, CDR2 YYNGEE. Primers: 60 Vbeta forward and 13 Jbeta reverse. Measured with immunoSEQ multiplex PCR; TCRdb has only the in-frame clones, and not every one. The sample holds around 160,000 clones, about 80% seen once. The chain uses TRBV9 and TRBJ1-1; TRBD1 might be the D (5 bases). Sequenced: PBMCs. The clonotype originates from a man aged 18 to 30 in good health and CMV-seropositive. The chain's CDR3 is CASSVGGGANTEAFF. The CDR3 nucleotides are TGTGCCAGCAGCGTTGGGGGGGGAGCGAACACTGAAGCTTTCTTT.